This T cell receptor (beta chain) derives from a study of T cells after yellow fever vaccination. As for the study in general: Fractions of limited cellularity were prepared by means of SMART-Seq v4 Ultra Low Input.

General study findings and limits: Reappearing after the booster were most of the clones from primary vaccination (roughly 95% CD4, roughly 86% CD8).

A 5'RACE template-switching step, the method used to make TCR cDNA, added a universal primer site and UMIs. Each CDR3 protein is one row after TCRdb ran MiXCR on the 5' RACE reads. The table records 450,000 to 650,000 distinct CDR3 sequences, roughly 14% of them present only once. Of note for this clonotype: Its specificity is not known.

Germline V gene sequence: CDR1 MNHEY, CDR2 SVGEGT. Trimming removed 10 bases from V and 6 bases from J, with 10 bases in between. CDR3 length: 11 residues. The chain is built from TRBV6-2 or TRBV6-3 and TRBJ2-1; D uncertain. The receptor comes from a young man who received the YFV17D yellow fever vaccine. The sequences come from PBMCs, collected on the day of the yellow fever booster vaccination. CDR3 nucleotides: TGTGCCACCCTTTTTATCAATGAGCAGTTCTTC. Amino acid sequence: CATLFINEQFF.